The 6 T cell receptor beta chains in this list originate from one sample, sequenced in a study of technical replicates of blood from several donors. Sequencing was performed with immunoSEQ multiplex PCR; in TCRdb, only in-frame clones are kept and a portion is missing. Found here are over 55,000 clones, 87% of them singletons; the top ten hold around 5.2%. Sequencing input: PBMCs. Every receptor here comes from a human donor in good health. Some clones in this sample may be carry-over from other donors' samples.

The rearrangement joins TRBV2 to TRBJ2-3; D gene uncertain. Germline CDR1 and CDR2: SNHLY and FYNNEI. This CDR3 contains 12 residues. The germline V and J ends were trimmed by 4 bases and 6 bases, with 8 bases remaining between them. In DNA form, the CDR3 reads TGTGCCAGCAGTGGGAGTTCGGATACGCAGTATTTT. This translates into CASSGSSDTQYF.

The chain is built from TRBV5-4 and TRBJ2-1, with 9 bases fitting TRBD1. CDR1 SGHNT and CDR2 YYREEE come from the germline V gene (reference sequence). With V trimmed by 4 bases and J by 6 bases, 8 bases remained unmatched. The CDR3 is made up of 15 amino acids. CDR3 sequence: CASSDRRTGVNEQFF. In DNA, the CDR3 is TGTGCCAGCAGCGACCGAAGGACAGGGGTCAATGAGCAGTTCTTC.

V gene TRBV4-2 combines with J gene TRBJ2-7, with TRBD1 matching over 12 bases. The trim removed 0 bases at V and 4 bases at J, leaving 4 bases unmatched. The V gene's germline CDR1 is LGHNA and CDR2 YNFKEQ. The CDR3 extends over 16 amino acids. The CDR3 spells CASSQEGTGGFYEQYF. DNA of the CDR3: TGTGCCAGCAGCCAAGAGGGGACAGGGGGCTTTTACGAGCAGTACTTC.

J is TRBJ1-3 and V is TRBV9, with TRBD1 as a possible D gene (6 bases). Trimming shortened V by 0 bases and J by 0 bases, and 13 bases separated the two germline ends. CDR1 and CDR2 (germline): SGDLS, YYNGEE. The CDR3 is made up of 17 amino acids. CDR3 residues: CASSVATGTSSGNTIYF. The CDR3 nucleotides read TGTGCCAGCAGCGTAGCTACAGGGACGAGCTCTGGAAACACCATATATTTT. Looking up the rest from reference TRBV9 and TRBJ1-3 gives the full variable domain: DSGVTQTPKHLITATGQRVTLRCSPRSGDLSVYWYQQSLDQGLQFLIQYYNGEERAKGNILERFSAQQFPDLHSELNLSSLELGDSALYFCASSVATGTSSGNTIYFGEGSWLTVV.

This rearrangement joins TRBV18 to TRBJ1-1; 9 bases match TRBD1. Unmatched junction bases numbered 11, after V lost 5 bases and J lost 4 bases. Germline CDR1 is KGHSH and CDR2 is LQKENI. The CDR3 is 16 residues long. CDR3 sequence reads: CASSTKQPGQGTEAFF. The CDR3 bases are TGTGCCAGCTCAACAAAACAACCGGGACAGGGCACTGAAGCTTTCTTT.

The chain combines TRBV6-5 with TRBJ2-7; the D gene is possibly TRBD2 (5 bases). The germline V gene has CDR1 MNHEY and CDR2 SVGAGI. This CDR3 has 11 residues. The ends were cut back, 10 bases at V and 6 bases at J, with 13 bases in the middle. The CDR3 DNA is TGTGCCATTAAATCAGGAGGCGAGCAGTACTTC. This encodes CAIKSGGEQYF.